The 13 T cell receptor beta chains below come from one sample, sequenced in a study of prognosis after radiotherapy for stage I lung cancer. Amplicons of TCR beta CDR3 were generated from genomic DNA by two-round multiplex PCR. During first-round PCR, primers specific to each TRBV and TRBJ gene were used. MiXCR, run by TCRdb on the multiplex PCR reads, gives a single entry per CDR3 protein. The repertoire has 59,000 or so distinct CDR3 sequences, roughly 29% of them found once; the top ten carry about 7.5%. Sequenced here: PBMCs, sampled before or after stereotactic body radiation therapy (not recorded which). Receptor source: a donor of 50 years or more with non-small cell lung cancer.

The table lists this clonotype with many counts. The chain carries TRBV20-1 and TRBJ1-4, with D perhaps TRBD1 (5 bases). Trimming pared 3 bases from V and 8 bases from J, leaving 16 bases between. The CDR3 spans 14 residues. CDR1 is DFQATT and CDR2 is SNEGSKA in the germline V gene (reference sequence). In nucleotides, the CDR3 is TGCAGTGCTAGTCTGGGTTCGGGGGGGGAAAAACTGTTTTTT. It yields the protein CSASLGSGGEKLFF.

This clonotype came up many times. The V gene is TRBV6-5, the J gene TRBJ1-2; weak D call: TRBD1 (5 bases). In germline, CDR1 is MNHEY, CDR2 SVGAGI. CDR3 size: 16 residues. V lost 2 bases, J lost 7 bases, and 20 bases lay in between. The DNA for the CDR3 is TGTGCCAGCAGTTACGATCGGTGGGGGGACCCCGGTGGCTACACCTTC. It specifies CASSYDRWGDPGGYTF.

This clonotype was seen at least ten times. The chain links TRBV9 to TRBJ1-2, with D perhaps matching TRBD1 (5 bases). Germline CDR1 and CDR2: SGDLS and YYNGEE. V was pared by 3 bases and J by 7 bases, with 16 bases between. There are 14 residues in the CDR3. The CDR3 protein is CASSERDSGRGYTF. CDR3 coding DNA: TGTGCCAGCAGCGAGAGAGACAGCGGACGTGGCTACACCTTC.

The table lists this clonotype with many counts. The CDR3 protein is CASSQVQNYGYTF. In nucleotides, the CDR3 is TGTGCCAGCAGCCAAGTTCAGAACTATGGCTACACCTTC. The V gene is TRBV3-1, the J gene TRBJ1-2; D is undetermined. The CDR3 totals 13 residues. Trimming left V 1 base short and J 2 bases short, with 5 bases between. CDR1 is LGHDT and CDR2 is YNNKEL in the germline V gene (reference sequence).

This clonotype was recorded at least ten times. V usage is TRBV6-1 and J usage is TRBJ1-1; D ambiguous. Trimming took 7 bases from V and 8 from J, leaving 11 bases between them. The CDR3 extends over 11 amino acids. From germline, CDR1 is MNHNS and CDR2 SASEGT. This CDR3 is CASTSVGEAFF. The CDR3 DNA sequence: TGTGCCAGCACCTCGGTGGGGGAAGCTTTCTTT.

This clonotype was counted ten times or more. The chain links TRBV20-1 to TRBJ1-1, with D unclear. The CDR3 has 15 residues. The germline gives CDR1 DFQATT, CDR2 SNEGSKA (reference sequence). V lost 6 bases and J 0 bases, leaving 17 bases between the germline ends. CDR3 sequence reads: CSAPVSRLMNTEAFF. CDR3 coding DNA: TGCAGTGCCCCCGTAAGTAGACTGATGAACACTGAAGCTTTCTTT.

The chain combines TRBV6-1 with TRBJ2-1, with D perhaps assigned TRBD1 or TRBD2 (5 bases each). From germline, CDR1 is MNHNS and CDR2 SASEGT. Between the trimmed V and J ends, which lost 4 bases and 1 base, there was a span of 17 bases. The CDR3 totals 17 residues. The CDR3 is CASSALRGRRSYNEQFF. DNA of the CDR3: TGTGCCAGCAGTGCCTTACGGGGCCGAAGATCCTACAATGAGCAGTTCTTC.

The genes are TRBV18 and TRBJ2-2; D uncertain. V was cut by 2 bases and J by 0 bases, with 10 bases left in between. The germline CDR1 and CDR2 sequences are KGHSH and LQKENI. The CDR3 is 16 residues long. In nucleotides, the CDR3 is TGTGCCAGCTCACCAACAGCTATAGCGAACACCGGGGAGCTGTTTTTT. Amino acids: CASSPTAIANTGELFF.

Concerning this clonotype: Since a far larger clone is one base different, this is likely a read error. This rearrangement joins TRBV6-9 to TRBJ1-3, with D unresolved. Germline CDR1 and CDR2: MNHGY and SVAAGI. The CDR3 length is 14 residues. The CDR3 coding sequence is TGTGCCAGCACAACAGTTCGCTCTGTAAACACCATATATTTT. It translates to CASTTVRSVNTIYF.

In this sample, this clonotype turned up many times. The rearrangement joins TRBV2 to TRBJ2-1, with 8 bases matching TRBD2. V lost 0 bases, J lost 1 base, and 8 bases stayed unmatched. This CDR3 is built from 18 residues. Germline V lookup: CDR1 SNHLY, CDR2 FYNNEI. CDR3 sequence reads: CASSEAGAGGVSYNEQFF. CDR3 nucleotides: TGTGCCAGCAGTGAAGCTGGGGCGGGGGGAGTTTCCTACAATGAGCAGTTCTTC.

In regard to this clonotype: Because it lacks the conserved phenylalanine or tryptophan at the end, this CDR3 is likely a read error. V and J are TRBV6-1 and TRBJ2-1, with 10 bases matching TRBD2. Unmatched junction bases numbered 8, after V lost 5 bases and J lost 7 bases. The germline V gene encodes CDR1 MNHNS and CDR2 SASEGT. The CDR3 runs to 15 residues. Here the CDR3 reads CASSRSGGDENEQFI. Written as DNA, the CDR3 is TGTGCCAGCAGTAGAAGCGGGGGGGACGAGAATGAGCAGTTCATC.

This clonotype appeared many times. V gene TRBV5-1 combines with J gene TRBJ1-3, with TRBD1 matching 7 bases. Per germline, CDR1 SGHRS and CDR2 YFSETQ. The length of the CDR3 is 15 residues. V shed 0 bases, J shed 2 bases, and the junction held 2 bases outside the gene matches. The CDR3 nucleotides read TGCGCCAGCAGCTTGGCCCAGGGGGCTGGAAACACCATATATTTT. This translates into CASSLAQGAGNTIYF.

Concerning this clonotype itself: One base away lies a much larger clone, so this may be a sequencing read error. The V gene is TRBV19, the J gene TRBJ1-4; 7 nucleotides line up with TRBD1. The CDR3 covers 15 residues. CDR1 LNHDA and CDR2 SQIVND come from the germline V gene (reference sequence). The CDR3 region has the DNA TGTGTCAGTATTCAAGACAGGGTGGAGAGTGAAAAACTGTTTTTT. Its protein product is CVSIQDRVESEKLFF.